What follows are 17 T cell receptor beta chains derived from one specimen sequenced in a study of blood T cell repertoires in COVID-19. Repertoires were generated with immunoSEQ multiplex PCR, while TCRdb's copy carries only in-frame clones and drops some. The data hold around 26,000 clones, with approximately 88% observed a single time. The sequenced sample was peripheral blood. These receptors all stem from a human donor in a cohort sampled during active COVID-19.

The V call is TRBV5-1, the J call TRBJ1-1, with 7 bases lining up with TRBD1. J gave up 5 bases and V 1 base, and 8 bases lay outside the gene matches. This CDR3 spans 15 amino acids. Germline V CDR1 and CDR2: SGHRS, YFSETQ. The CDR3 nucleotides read TGCGCCAGCAGCTTGTCGGCAGGGGGTAGTACTGAAGCTTTCTTT. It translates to CASSLSAGGSTEAFF.

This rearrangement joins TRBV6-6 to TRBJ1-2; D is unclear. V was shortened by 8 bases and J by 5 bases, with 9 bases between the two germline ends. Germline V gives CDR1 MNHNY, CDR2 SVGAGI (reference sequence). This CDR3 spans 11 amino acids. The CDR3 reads CASATGYGYTF. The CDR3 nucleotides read TGTGCCAGCGCCACCGGGTATGGCTACACCTTC.

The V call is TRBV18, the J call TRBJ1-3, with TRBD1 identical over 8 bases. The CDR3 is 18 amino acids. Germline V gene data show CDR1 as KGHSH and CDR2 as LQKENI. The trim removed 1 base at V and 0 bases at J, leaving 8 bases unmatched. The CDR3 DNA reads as TGTGCCAGCTCACCACGTTTGGGACAGGACTCCTCTGGAAACACCATATATTTT. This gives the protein CASSPRLGQDSSGNTIYF.

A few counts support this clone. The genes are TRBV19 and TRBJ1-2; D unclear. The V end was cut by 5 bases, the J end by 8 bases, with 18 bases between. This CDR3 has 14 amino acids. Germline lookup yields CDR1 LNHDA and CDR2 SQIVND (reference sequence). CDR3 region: CASSPPAGFGGYTF. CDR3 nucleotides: TGTGCCAGTAGTCCACCGGCGGGCTTTGGAGGCTACACCTTC.

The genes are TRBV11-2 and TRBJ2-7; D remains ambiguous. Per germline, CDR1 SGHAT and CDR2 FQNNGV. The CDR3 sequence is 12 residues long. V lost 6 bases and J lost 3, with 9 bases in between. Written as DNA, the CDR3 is TGTGCCAGCAGTAGTATCGGCTACGAGCAGTACTTC. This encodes CASSSIGYEQYF.

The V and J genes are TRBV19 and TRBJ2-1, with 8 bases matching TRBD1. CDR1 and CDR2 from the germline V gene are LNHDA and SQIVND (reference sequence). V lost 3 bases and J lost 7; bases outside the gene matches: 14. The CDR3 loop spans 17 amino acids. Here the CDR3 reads CASSIGRLQGARNEQFF. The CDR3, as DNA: TGTGCCAGTAGTATCGGGCGACTCCAGGGGGCGCGGAATGAGCAGTTCTTC.

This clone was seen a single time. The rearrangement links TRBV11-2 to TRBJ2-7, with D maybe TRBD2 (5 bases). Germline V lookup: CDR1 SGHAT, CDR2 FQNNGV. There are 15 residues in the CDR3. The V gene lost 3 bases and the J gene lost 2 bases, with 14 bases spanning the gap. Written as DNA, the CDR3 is TGTGCCAGCAGCTTTTTTCCTCGGGGAGCCTACGAGCAGTACTTC. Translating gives CASSFFPRGAYEQYF.

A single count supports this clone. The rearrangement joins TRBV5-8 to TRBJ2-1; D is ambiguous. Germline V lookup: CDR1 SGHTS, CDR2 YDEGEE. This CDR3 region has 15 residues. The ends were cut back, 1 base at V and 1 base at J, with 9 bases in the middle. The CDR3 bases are TGTGCCAGCAGCTTGTGGGTCGGGTCCTACAATGAGCAGTTCTTC. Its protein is CASSLWVGSYNEQFF.

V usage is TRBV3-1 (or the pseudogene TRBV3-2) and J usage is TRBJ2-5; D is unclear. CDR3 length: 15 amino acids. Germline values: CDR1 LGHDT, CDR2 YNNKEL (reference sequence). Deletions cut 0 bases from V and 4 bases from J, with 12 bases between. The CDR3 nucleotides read TGTGCCAGCAGCCAAGATCTCCCCAGGTCAGAGACCCAGTACTTC. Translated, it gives CASSQDLPRSETQYF.

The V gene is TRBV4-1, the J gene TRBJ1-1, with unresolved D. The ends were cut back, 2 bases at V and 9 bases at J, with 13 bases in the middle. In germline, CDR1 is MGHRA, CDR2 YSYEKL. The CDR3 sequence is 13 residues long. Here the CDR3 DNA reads TGCGCCAGCAGCCAACCCCCGAGCGGACAAGCTTTCTTT. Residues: CASSQPPSGQAFF.

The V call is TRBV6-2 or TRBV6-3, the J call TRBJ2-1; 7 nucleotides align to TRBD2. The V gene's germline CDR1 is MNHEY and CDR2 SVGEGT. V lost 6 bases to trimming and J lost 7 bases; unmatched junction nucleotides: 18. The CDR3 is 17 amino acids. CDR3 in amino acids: CASSGESLWGGVNEQFF. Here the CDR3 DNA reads TGTGCCAGCAGCGGGGAGTCCCTCTGGGGGGGTGTTAATGAGCAGTTCTTC.

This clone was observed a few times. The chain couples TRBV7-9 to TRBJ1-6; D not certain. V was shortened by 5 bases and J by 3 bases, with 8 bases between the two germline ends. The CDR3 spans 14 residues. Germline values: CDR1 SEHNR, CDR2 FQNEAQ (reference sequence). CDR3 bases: TGTGCCAGCAGCCGCGGGGACTATAATTCACCCCTCCACTTT. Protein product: CASSRGDYNSPLHF.

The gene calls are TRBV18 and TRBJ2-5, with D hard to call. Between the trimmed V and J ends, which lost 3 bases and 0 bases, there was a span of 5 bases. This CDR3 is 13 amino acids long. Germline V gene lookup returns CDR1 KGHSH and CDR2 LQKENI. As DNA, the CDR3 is TGTGCCAGCTCACCCGGGTACCAAGAGACCCAGTACTTC. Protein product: CASSPGYQETQYF.

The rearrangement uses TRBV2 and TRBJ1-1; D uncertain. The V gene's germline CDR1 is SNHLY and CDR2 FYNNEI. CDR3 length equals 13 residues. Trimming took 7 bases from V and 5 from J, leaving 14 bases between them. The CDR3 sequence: CASTQLVRTEAFF. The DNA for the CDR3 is TGTGCCAGCACACAACTTGTGAGGACTGAAGCTTTCTTT.

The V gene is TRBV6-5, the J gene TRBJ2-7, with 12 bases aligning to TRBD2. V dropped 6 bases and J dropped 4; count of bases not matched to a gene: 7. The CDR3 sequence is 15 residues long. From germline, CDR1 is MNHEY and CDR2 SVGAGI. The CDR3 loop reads CASRLAGGLQYEQYF. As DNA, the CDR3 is TGTGCCAGCAGACTAGCGGGGGGCCTCCAATACGAGCAGTACTTC.

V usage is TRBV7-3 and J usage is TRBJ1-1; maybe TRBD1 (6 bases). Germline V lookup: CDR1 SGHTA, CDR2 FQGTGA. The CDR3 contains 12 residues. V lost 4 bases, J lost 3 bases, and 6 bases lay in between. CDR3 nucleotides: TGTGCCAGCAGCTACAGGGACACTGAAGCTTTCTTT. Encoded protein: CASSYRDTEAFF.

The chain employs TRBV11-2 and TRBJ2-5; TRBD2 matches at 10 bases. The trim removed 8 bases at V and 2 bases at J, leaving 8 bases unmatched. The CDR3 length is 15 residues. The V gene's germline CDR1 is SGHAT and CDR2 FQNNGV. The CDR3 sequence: CASGRSGGEQETQYF. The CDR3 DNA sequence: TGTGCCAGCGGACGAAGCGGGGGGGAGCAAGAGACCCAGTACTTC.